This TCR beta chain comes out of a study of regulatory T cells in long-lasting Graves disease. The study's findings and limits: Persistent disease preferred TRBV28, TRBJ1-2 and TRBJ2-5; new disease, TRBV20-1 and TRBJ2-1.

Germline CDR1 SGHAT, CDR2 FQNNGV. The CDR3 is 14 residues long. Trimming stripped 5 bases from V and 1 base from J, with 11 bases between. The time point here: newly diagnosed GD, antithyroid drugs for less than 3 months. The authors made the TCR library using RNA they extracted from PBMCs. It was an endocrinology department in Xi'an, China, that provided the patients. This clonotype was picked up many times. Its antigen remains unknown. According to the study, TCR beta libraries were built with iRepertoire HTBI primers and CDR3-region Arm-PCR. MiXCR, applied by TCRdb to the multiplex PCR reads, yields one record per CDR3 protein. The sample comprises 550,000 or so distinct CDR3 sequences, more than 10% of which are singletons, and approximately 9.6% rests with the top ten. The data were also submitted as part of a second study, on T cells in Graves' hyperthyroidism and ophthalmopathy. That work states: Stable Graves' hyperthyroidism denoted no ophthalmopathy progression over 18 months. Separating ophthalmopathy from stable hyperthyroidism was achieved by a 13 V-J model.

This TCR was recovered from a woman in her 30s with Graves disease. Sequences were derived from peripheral blood mononuclear cells (PBMCs), sampled at new diagnosis, from a patient treated with antithyroid drugs. The chain combines TRBV11-2 with TRBJ2-5, with D uncertain. The CDR3 is CASSLYSIQETQYF. The CDR3 DNA reads TGTGCCAGCAGCCTATACAGCATCCAAGAGACCCAGTACTTC. Looking up the rest from reference TRBV11-2 and TRBJ2-5 gives the full variable domain: EAGVAQSPRYKIIEKRQSVAFWCNPISGHATLYWYQQILGQGPKLLIQFQNNGVVDDSQLPKDRFSAERLKGVDSTLKIQPAKLEDSAVYLCASSLYSIQETQYFGPGTRLLVL.